This T cell receptor (beta chain) was found in a study of cytomegalovirus exposure and HLA in healthy donors. Study-wide results and limits: In a later analysis, V- and J-gene trimming of beta chains associated with a DCLRE1C missense variant, replicated independently.

The CDR3 loop spans 16 amino acids. Germline loops: CDR1 KGHSH, CDR2 LQKENI. V gave up 3 bases and J gave up 2 bases; unmatched junction bases: 9. With respect to this clone: Antigen: not known.

The study ran its PCR with 60 Vbeta and 13 Jbeta primers. Produced via immunoSEQ multiplex PCR; TCRdb's table is partial and in-frame only. The sample lists approximately 140,000 clones, roughly 80% seen once, with 3% to 3.5% in the top ten. The source is a man aged 40-50 years in good health and CMV-seronegative. The sample taken for sequencing was PBMCs. The V and J genes are TRBV18 and TRBJ2-5; TRBD1 aligns across 7 bases. The CDR3 is CASSPRTGGGQETQYF. The CDR3 DNA sequence: TGTGCCAGCTCACCTCGGACAGGCGGCGGTCAAGAGACCCAGTACTTC.